Listed here are 10 T cell receptor beta chains from one sample, sequenced in a study of T cells in Graves' hyperthyroidism and ophthalmopathy. Using RNA transcripts as the source, TCR beta CDR3 regions were amplified. With the HTBI primer set, the TCR CDR3 went through a first round of RT-PCR. TCRdb reanalysed the multiplex PCR reads using MiXCR and keeps one entry per CDR3 protein. The sample includes approximately 590,000 distinct CDR3 sequences, about a sixth of them seen just once. Material: blood. Receptors originate from a woman between 25 and 40 years old with Graves' hyperthyroidism.

This clonotype has only a few counts. The chain recombines TRBV5-4 with TRBJ2-7; perhaps D is TRBD1 or TRBD2 (5 bases each). Germline V CDR1 and CDR2: SGHNT, YYREEE (reference sequence). There are 15 residues in the CDR3. Trimming cost V 4 bases and J 1 base, with 15 bases left between them. Here the CDR3 DNA reads TGTGCCAGCAGCCCCGGGACCAAATTATCCTACGAGCAGTACTTC. Translating gives CASSPGTKLSYEQYF.

This clonotype was detected only a few times. The rearrangement uses TRBV6-6 and TRBJ2-7; 9 bases match TRBD2. CDR1 is MNHNY and CDR2 is SVGAGI in the germline V gene (reference sequence). After removal of 0 bases from V and 7 bases from J, the junction contained 16 bases not matched to a gene. CDR3 length: 18 residues. The CDR3 here is CASSYSNQGLASPWEQYF. The CDR3 DNA reads as TGTGCCAGCAGTTACTCTAACCAAGGACTAGCGAGCCCCTGGGAGCAGTACTTC.

This clonotype was counted many times. V and J are TRBV28 and TRBJ2-1; TRBD1 matches at 9 bases. The CDR3 length is 18 residues. Germline V gene data show CDR1 as MDHEN and CDR2 as SYDVKM. J gave up 5 bases and V 1 base, and 12 bases lay outside the gene matches. The CDR3 spells CASSLFSHPGQGHNEQFF. The CDR3 DNA is TGTGCCAGCAGTTTATTTTCTCACCCGGGACAGGGCCACAATGAGCAGTTCTTC.

The table lists this clonotype with a few counts. V gene TRBV29-1 combines with J gene TRBJ2-7; weak D call: TRBD2 (5 bases). The CDR3 contains 13 residues. Per germline, CDR1 SQVTM and CDR2 ANQGSEA. The V gene lost 2 bases and the J gene lost 4 bases, with 12 bases spanning the gap. CDR3 protein: CSVEWENRYEQYF. CDR3 nucleotide sequence: TGCAGCGTTGAATGGGAGAACAGATACGAGCAGTACTTC.

This clonotype was seen only a few times. The V call is TRBV19, the J call TRBJ2-1; D call uncertain. The CDR3 spans 15 residues. The V gene's germline CDR1 is LNHDA and CDR2 SQIVND (reference sequence). The V end lost 8 bases, the J end lost 0 bases, and 14 bases lay between the germline ends. CDR3: CASRLTASSYNEQFF. The CDR3 DNA reads as TGTGCCAGTCGACTTACAGCAAGCTCCTACAATGAGCAGTTCTTC.

This clonotype was recorded at least ten times. The CDR3 reads CASRGLAGVYNEQFF. CDR3 bases: TGTGCCAGTAGGGGACTAGCGGGAGTATACAATGAGCAGTTCTTC. The chain recombines TRBV19 with TRBJ2-1; 14 positions match TRBD2. Germline values: CDR1 LNHDA, CDR2 SQIVND (reference sequence). The V and J ends lost 6 bases and 4 bases, in that order; junction bases with no gene match: 2. The CDR3 extends over 15 amino acids.

This clonotype was seen at least ten times. The rearrangement uses TRBV2 and TRBJ2-1; D gene unclear. The CDR3 contains 15 residues. V was clipped by 3 bases and J by 1 base, with 10 bases between them. Germline V gives CDR1 SNHLY, CDR2 FYNNEI. The DNA for the CDR3 is TGTGCCAGCAGTGAGTCTCCATATTCCTACAATGAGCAGTTCTTC. Translated, it gives CASSESPYSYNEQFF.

In its sample, this clonotype was seen many times. The chain has TRBV7-3 and TRBJ2-2, with TRBD2 as a possible D gene (5 bases). Per germline, CDR1 SGHTA and CDR2 FQGTGA. The CDR3 extends over 15 amino acids. Trimming pared 5 bases from V and 1 base from J, leaving 11 bases between. The CDR3 loop reads CASSPDGLNTGELFF. CDR3 nucleotides: TGTGCCAGCAGCCCCGATGGACTGAACACCGGGGAGCTGTTTTTT.

This clonotype was seen at least ten times. V usage is TRBV20-1 and J usage is TRBJ2-7, with 13 positions matching TRBD2. With 7 bases clipped from V and 3 bases from J, the junction kept 6 bases outside the gene matches. CDR3 size: 14 residues. Germline-derived CDR1 and CDR2 are DFQATT and SNEGSKA (reference sequence). The CDR3 DNA sequence: TGCAGTGTCGCCGGGACTAGCGGGGTCTACGAGCAGTACTTC. Translation gives CSVAGTSGVYEQYF.

This clonotype has ten or more counts. This chain's CDR3 is CAFSLLSSYNEQFF. The CDR3 DNA sequence: TGTGCCTTCTCCCTACTGAGCTCCTACAATGAGCAGTTCTTC. The V call is TRBV30, the J call TRBJ2-1; D unresolved. CDR1 and CDR2 (germline): GTSNPN, SVGIG (reference sequence). The CDR3 runs 14 residues. Between the trimmed V and J ends, which lost 7 bases and 0 bases, there was a span of 13 bases.